This TCR beta chain appears in the sequencing data of a study of blood T cells in healthy people across ages. Study findings and constraints: Researchers report that TCR beta diversity correlated strongly with naive T cell percentage.

Comment on this clonotype: Antigen specificity is unknown.

CDR1 WSHSY and CDR2 SAAADI come from the germline V gene. The CDR3 totals 12 residues. Trimming left V 6 bases short and J 3 bases short, with 8 bases between. A J-beta primer mix and a sample-barcoded 5' primer were used in a second PCR of about 7 to 12 cycles. Each cDNA molecule carried a tag from a template-switch adaptor that contained 12 random nucleotides. Each CDR3 protein gets one entry after TCRdb re-called the 5' RACE reads with MiXCR. The sample lists about 1.7 million distinct CDR3 sequences; roughly 27% were seen once. The donors, healthy Caucasians from Russia, were aged roughly 6 to 90. Every sample gave at least 5.5 micrograms of total RNA when it was extracted.

The specimen sequenced was blood. This sequence originates from a woman in her twenties or thirties in good health. This sequence joins TRBV10-2 and TRBJ1-2; unclear D gene. CDR3 bases: TGCGCCAGCAGAAAGGTAGACTATGGCTACACCTTC. Translation: CASRKVDYGYTF.